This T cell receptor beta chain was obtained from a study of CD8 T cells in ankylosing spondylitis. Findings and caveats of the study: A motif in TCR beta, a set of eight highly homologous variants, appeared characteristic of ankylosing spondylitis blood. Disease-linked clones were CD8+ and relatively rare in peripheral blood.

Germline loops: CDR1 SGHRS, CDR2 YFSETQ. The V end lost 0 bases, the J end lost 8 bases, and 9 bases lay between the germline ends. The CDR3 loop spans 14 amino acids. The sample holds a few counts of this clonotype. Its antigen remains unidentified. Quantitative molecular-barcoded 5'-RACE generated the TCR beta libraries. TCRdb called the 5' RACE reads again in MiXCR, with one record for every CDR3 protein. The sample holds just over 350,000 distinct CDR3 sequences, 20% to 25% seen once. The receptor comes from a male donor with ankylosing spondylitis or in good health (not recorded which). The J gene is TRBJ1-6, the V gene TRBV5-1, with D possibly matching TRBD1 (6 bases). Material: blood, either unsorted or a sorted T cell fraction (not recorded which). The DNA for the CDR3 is TGCGCCAGCAGCTTGGAAGGGGGTTATTCACCCCTCCACTTT. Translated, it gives CASSLEGGYSPLHF.